This TCR beta chain was documented in a study of blood T cell repertoires in COVID-19. Study summary: T cells, B-cell-depleted T cells, or PBMCs supplied cDNA or gDNA.

The Seattle site enrolled patients during active infection and followed them longitudinally. The authors' processing: Amplification of reference gene primers provided the estimated nucleated cell counts. Generated by immunoSEQ multiplex PCR, the TCRdb table keeps only in-frame clones and is missing some. V, J and clone size derive from that table, while D and trimming were established from the DNA sequence. The data hold 390,000 or so clones, with 80% to 90% observed a single time. Germline assignment: CDR1 SGHRS and CDR2 YFSETQ. V was pared by 2 bases and J by 0 bases, with 14 bases between. The CDR3 contains 16 residues.

Sequencing was done on a sample of peripheral blood. The chain is built from TRBV5-1 and TRBJ2-5; tentative D call: TRBD2 (5 bases). This TCR was sampled from a woman in her 30s with COVID-19, enrolled during active disease. The CDR3 is CASSLRSRGNQETQYF. The CDR3 DNA is TGCGCCAGCAGCTTACGGAGCCGGGGAAACCAAGAGACCCAGTACTTC.